This TCR beta chain was identified during a study of blood T cell repertoires in COVID-19. In terms of age and location, participants ranged from about 18 to 89 years and lived in about two dozen US areas. The CDR3 extends over 17 amino acids. CDR1 LGHNA and CDR2 YNFKEQ come from the germline V gene. V shed 0 bases, J shed 4 bases, and the junction held 8 bases outside the gene matches. Sequencing used immunoSEQ multiplex PCR; TCRdb keeps in-frame clones, though not all of them. The top ten clones hold roughly 1.9% of a sample with 380,000 or so clones, 88% of them seen once. The TCR originated in a woman aged 40 to 50 with acute COVID-19. Material: PBMCs or T cells enriched from blood (not recorded which). The chain links TRBV4-2 to TRBJ2-1; 8 bases match TRBD1. The CDR3 coding sequence is TGTGCCAGCAGCCAAGAGGGGACAGGTTCATTATACAATGAGCAGTTCTTC. It is translated as CASSQEGTGSLYNEQFF.